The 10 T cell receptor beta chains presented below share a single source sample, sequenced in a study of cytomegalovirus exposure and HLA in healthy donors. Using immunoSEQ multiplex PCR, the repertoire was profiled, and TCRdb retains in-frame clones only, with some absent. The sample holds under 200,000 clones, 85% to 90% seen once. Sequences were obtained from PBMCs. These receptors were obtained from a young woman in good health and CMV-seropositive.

CDR3 nucleotide sequence: TGTGCCTGGAGTCTCACAGGGCCGCTTTACGAGCAGTACTTC. Protein: CAWSLTGPLYEQYF. This sequence joins TRBV30 and TRBJ2-7, with D maybe TRBD1 (6 bases). This CDR3 spans 14 amino acids. The V end was cut by 2 bases, the J end by 4 bases, with 15 bases between. Looked up from germline, CDR1 is GTSNPN and CDR2 is SVGIG (reference sequence).

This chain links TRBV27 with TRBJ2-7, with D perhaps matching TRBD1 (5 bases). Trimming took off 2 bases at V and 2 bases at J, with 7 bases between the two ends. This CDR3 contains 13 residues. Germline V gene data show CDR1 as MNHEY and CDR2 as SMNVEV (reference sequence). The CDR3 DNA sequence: TGTGCCAGCAGTTTAGGCAGGGCCTACGAGCAGTACTTC. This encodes CASSLGRAYEQYF.

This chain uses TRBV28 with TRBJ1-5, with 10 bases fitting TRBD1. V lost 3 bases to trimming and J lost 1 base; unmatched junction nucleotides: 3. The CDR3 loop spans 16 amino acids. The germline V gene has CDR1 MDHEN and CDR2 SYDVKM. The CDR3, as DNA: TGTGCCAGCAGTTTCTTGACAGGGGGCAGCAATCAGCCCCAGCATTTT. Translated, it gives CASSFLTGGSNQPQHF.

Written as DNA, the CDR3 is TGTGCCAGCTCCACAACCGGCGGGAGCTCCTACAATGAGCAGTTCTTC. Residues: CASSTTGGSSYNEQFF. The genes are TRBV6-6 and TRBJ2-1; TRBD2 agrees at 7 bases. V trimming: 8 bases; J trimming: 0 bases; junction bases outside the gene matches: 10. Germline V CDR1 and CDR2: MNHNY, SVGAGI (reference sequence). The CDR3 consists of 16 residues.

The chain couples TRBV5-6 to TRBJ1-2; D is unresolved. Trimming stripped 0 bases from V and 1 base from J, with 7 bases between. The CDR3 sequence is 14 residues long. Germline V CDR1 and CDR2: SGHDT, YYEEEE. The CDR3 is CASSLAVFNYGYTF. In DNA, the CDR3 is TGTGCCAGCAGCTTGGCAGTTTTTAACTATGGCTACACCTTC.

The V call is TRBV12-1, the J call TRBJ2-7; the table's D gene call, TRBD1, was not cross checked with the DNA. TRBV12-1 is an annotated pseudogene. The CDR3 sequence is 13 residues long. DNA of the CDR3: TGTGCCAGCAGCTTGGACAGCTCCTACGAGCAGTACTTC. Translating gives CASSLDSSYEQYF.

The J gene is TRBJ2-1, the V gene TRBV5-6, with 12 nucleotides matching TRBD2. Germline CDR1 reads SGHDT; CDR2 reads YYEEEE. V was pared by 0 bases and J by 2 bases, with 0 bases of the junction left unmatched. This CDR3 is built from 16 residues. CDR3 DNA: TGTGCCAGCAGCTTGGGACTAGCGGGAGCCTACAATGAGCAGTTCTTC. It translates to CASSLGLAGAYNEQFF. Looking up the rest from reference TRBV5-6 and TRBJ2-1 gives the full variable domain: DAGVTQSPTHLIKTRGQQVTLRCSPKSGHDTVSWYQQALGQGPQFIFQYYEEEERQRGNFPDRFSGHQFPNYSSELNVNALLLGDSALYLCASSLGLAGAYNEQFFGPGTRLTVL.

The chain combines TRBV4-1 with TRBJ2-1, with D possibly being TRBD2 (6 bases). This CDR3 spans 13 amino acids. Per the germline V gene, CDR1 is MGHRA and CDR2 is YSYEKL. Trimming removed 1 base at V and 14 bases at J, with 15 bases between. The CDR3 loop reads CASSQVGSGLEFF. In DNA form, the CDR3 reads TGCGCCAGCAGCCAAGTGGGATCGGGACTGGAGTTCTTC.

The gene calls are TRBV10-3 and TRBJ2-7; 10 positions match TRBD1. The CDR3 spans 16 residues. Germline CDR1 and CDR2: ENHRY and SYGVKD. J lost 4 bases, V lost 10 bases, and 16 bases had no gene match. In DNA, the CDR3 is TGTGCCACCGGGTCCCCACTCCGGGACAGGGGATACGAGCAGTACTTC. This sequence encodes CATGSPLRDRGYEQYF.

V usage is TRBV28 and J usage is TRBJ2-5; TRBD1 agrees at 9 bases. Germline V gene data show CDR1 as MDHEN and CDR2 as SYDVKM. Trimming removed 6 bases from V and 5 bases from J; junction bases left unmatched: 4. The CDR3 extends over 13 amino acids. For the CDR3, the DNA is TGTGCCAGCAGGGGGACAGGGAGGGAGACCCAGTACTTC. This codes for CASRGTGRETQYF. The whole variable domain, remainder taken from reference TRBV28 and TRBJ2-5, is DVKVTQSSRYLVKRTGEKVFLECVQDMDHENMFWYRQDPGLGLRLIYFSYDVKMKEKGDIPEGYSVSREKKERFSLILESASTNQTSMYLCASRGTGRETQYFGPGTRLLVL.